These T cell receptor beta chains were read from a single sample in a study of identical twins. TCRdb analysed the 5' RACE reads with MiXCR anew, one entry per CDR3 protein. The table records under 250,000 distinct CDR3 sequences, 7% to 8.5% of them present only once. These data also featured in a second study, about yellow fever vaccine responses in identical twins.

Material: CD8+ T cells sorted from blood. These receptors were taken from a woman under 30 in good health. Both conserved end residues are part of each CDR3. D genes are given only for firm matches. Rows may omit the clone size; those that give it use once, few, many or a size class.

CDR3 length: 17; V gene: TRBV4-1; D gene: .; J gene: TRBJ2-7; clone size: few; CDR3 protein: CASSLQTGRGLSYEQYF; CDR3 DNA: TGCGCCAGCAGCCTACAGACTGGGCGGGGATTGAGCTACGAGCAGTACTTC
CDR3 length: 13; V gene: TRBV10-3; D gene: .; J gene: TRBJ2-7; clone size: .; CDR3 protein: CAINPGVAYEQYF; CDR3 DNA: TGTGCCATCAACCCGGGGGTGGCCTACGAGCAGTACTTC
CDR3 length: 13; V gene: TRBV7-8; D gene: .; J gene: TRBJ2-5; clone size: many; CDR3 protein: CASSWRALETQYF; CDR3 DNA: TGTGCCAGCAGCTGGAGGGCCTTGGAGACCCAGTACTTC
CDR3 length: 16; V gene: TRBV28; D gene: .; J gene: TRBJ2-5; clone size: .; CDR3 protein: CASSLRPTYPQETQYF; CDR3 DNA: TGTGCCAGCAGTTTGAGGCCGACGTACCCCCAAGAGACCCAGTACTTC
CDR3 length: 16; V gene: TRBV5-1; D gene: .; J gene: TRBJ2-7; clone size: few; CDR3 protein: CASSLTFGGPSYEQYF; CDR3 DNA: TGCGCCAGCAGCTTGACCTTCGGCGGGCCTTCCTACGAGCAGTACTTC
CDR3 length: 14; V gene: TRBV13; D gene: .; J gene: TRBJ2-5; clone size: .; CDR3 protein: CASSLQEVTETQYF; CDR3 DNA: TGTGCCAGCAGCTTACAGGAGGTGACGGAGACCCAGTACTTC
CDR3 length: 16; V gene: TRBV28; D gene: TRBD2; J gene: TRBJ2-2; clone size: many; CDR3 protein: CASSPSTSGRIGELFF; CDR3 DNA: TGTGCCAGCAGTCCATCGACTAGCGGGAGAATCGGGGAGCTGTTTTTT
CDR3 length: 14; V gene: TRBV19; D gene: .; J gene: TRBJ2-1; clone size: .; CDR3 protein: CASSLSVPLNEQFF; CDR3 DNA: TGTGCCAGTAGTCTTTCTGTACCTCTCAATGAGCAGTTCTTC
CDR3 length: 16; V gene: TRBV12-3/TRBV12-4; D gene: TRBD2; J gene: TRBJ2-1; clone size: .; CDR3 protein: CASSLSGTSGSGEQFF; CDR3 DNA: TGTGCCAGCAGTTTATCGGGGACTAGCGGGAGTGGGGAGCAGTTCTTC
CDR3 length: 16; V gene: TRBV7-6; D gene: TRBD1; J gene: TRBJ2-5; clone size: .; CDR3 protein: CASSLRPDRVGETQYF; CDR3 DNA: TGTGCCAGCAGCTTACGGCCGGACAGGGTTGGAGAGACCCAGTACTTC
CDR3 length: 16; V gene: TRBV27; D gene: .; J gene: TRBJ2-7; clone size: few; CDR3 protein: CASSLRGGGTSYEQYF; CDR3 DNA: TGTGCCAGCAGTTTACGGGGAGGGGGAACAAGCTACGAGCAGTACTTC
CDR3 length: 15; V gene: TRBV6-5; D gene: TRBD1; J gene: TRBJ1-6; clone size: few; CDR3 protein: CASSYQQGGNSPLHF; CDR3 DNA: TGTGCCAGCAGTTACCAACAGGGGGGTAATTCACCCCTCCACTTT
CDR3 length: 15; V gene: TRBV5-6; D gene: TRBD1; J gene: TRBJ1-2; clone size: few; CDR3 protein: CASSLLRDREDGYTF; CDR3 DNA: TGTGCCAGCAGCTTGCTTCGGGACAGGGAGGATGGCTACACCTTC
CDR3 length: 16; V gene: TRBV7-9; D gene: TRBD2; J gene: TRBJ2-4; clone size: .; CDR3 protein: CASSLAGYTQKNIQYF; CDR3 DNA: TGTGCCAGCAGCCTAGCGGGATACACACAAAAAAACATTCAGTACTTC
CDR3 length: 14; V gene: TRBV28; D gene: TRBD2; J gene: TRBJ2-1; clone size: few; CDR3 protein: CASSSSGEGGEQFF; CDR3 DNA: TGTGCCAGCAGTTCAAGCGGGGAGGGAGGTGAGCAGTTCTTC
CDR3 length: 16; V gene: TRBV24-1; D gene: .; J gene: TRBJ2-5; clone size: few; CDR3 protein: CATSDPTHSPAETQYF; CDR3 DNA: TGTGCCACCAGTGACCCTACACACTCCCCGGCGGAGACCCAGTACTTC
CDR3 length: 14; V gene: TRBV5-1; D gene: TRBD2; J gene: TRBJ2-7; clone size: few; CDR3 protein: CASSGEGKIYEQYF; CDR3 DNA: TGCGCCAGCAGCGGGGAGGGAAAAATCTACGAGCAGTACTTC
CDR3 length: 17; V gene: TRBV27; D gene: TRBD2; J gene: TRBJ2-7; clone size: few; CDR3 protein: CASSPPGLAARSYEQYF; CDR3 DNA: TGTGCCAGCAGCCCGCCGGGACTAGCGGCACGTTCTTACGAGCAGTACTTC
CDR3 length: 13; V gene: TRBV12-3/TRBV12-4; D gene: TRBD2; J gene: TRBJ2-7; clone size: few; CDR3 protein: CASSLVLAEEQYF; CDR3 DNA: TGTGCCAGCAGTTTAGTACTAGCGGAGGAGCAGTACTTC
CDR3 length: 15; V gene: TRBV4-1; D gene: TRBD1; J gene: TRBJ1-1; clone size: many; CDR3 protein: CASSERTGKDTEAFF; CDR3 DNA: TGCGCCAGCAGCGAGCGGACAGGGAAGGACACTGAAGCTTTCTTT
CDR3 length: 15; V gene: TRBV6-4; D gene: .; J gene: TRBJ2-1; clone size: .; CDR3 protein: CASSDRQGEGNEQFF; CDR3 DNA: TGTGCCAGCAGTGACAGGCAGGGTGAGGGGAATGAGCAGTTCTTC
CDR3 length: 13; V gene: TRBV2; D gene: .; J gene: TRBJ2-7; clone size: few; CDR3 protein: CASQDYLAYEQYF; CDR3 DNA: TGTGCCTCCCAGGACTATCTGGCCTACGAGCAGTACTTC
CDR3 length: 13; V gene: TRBV20-1; D gene: TRBD2; J gene: TRBJ2-3; clone size: many; CDR3 protein: CSARGGSTDTQYF; CDR3 DNA: TGCAGTGCTAGGGGAGGGAGCACAGATACGCAGTATTTT
CDR3 length: 15; V gene: TRBV4-1; D gene: .; J gene: TRBJ1-1; clone size: few; CDR3 protein: CASSQDRLGRSEAFF; CDR3 DNA: TGCGCCAGCAGCCAAGATCGGCTGGGTCGGTCTGAAGCTTTCTTT
CDR3 length: 17; V gene: TRBV7-9; D gene: TRBD2; J gene: TRBJ2-1; clone size: .; CDR3 protein: CASRSLAGGPDYNEQFF; CDR3 DNA: TGTGCCAGCAGGTCGTTAGCGGGGGGGCCTGACTACAATGAGCAGTTCTTC
CDR3 length: 14; V gene: TRBV12-3/TRBV12-4; D gene: .; J gene: TRBJ1-2; clone size: many; CDR3 protein: CASSTGSNNYGYTF; CDR3 DNA: TGTGCCAGCAGTACAGGCAGTAATAACTATGGCTACACCTTC
CDR3 length: 15; V gene: TRBV12-3/TRBV12-4; D gene: .; J gene: TRBJ1-1; clone size: many; CDR3 protein: CASSPEQGDLTEAFF; CDR3 DNA: TGTGCCAGCAGTCCAGAACAGGGAGACCTCACTGAAGCTTTCTTT
CDR3 length: 13; V gene: TRBV27; D gene: .; J gene: TRBJ2-1; clone size: .; CDR3 protein: CASSFGGQGEQFF; CDR3 DNA: TGTGCCAGCAGTTTCGGGGGGCAAGGTGAGCAGTTCTTC
CDR3 length: 15; V gene: TRBV28; D gene: .; J gene: TRBJ1-6; clone size: .; CDR3 protein: CASSWGLPGNSPLHF; CDR3 DNA: TGTGCCAGCAGTTGGGGACTCCCGGGGAATTCACCCCTCCACTTT
CDR3 length: 12; V gene: TRBV4-1; D gene: TRBD2; J gene: TRBJ2-1; clone size: .; CDR3 protein: CASSPSGGWVFF; CDR3 DNA: TGCGCCAGCAGCCCCAGCGGGGGGTGGGTGTTCTTC
CDR3 length: 15; V gene: TRBV6-1; D gene: TRBD2; J gene: TRBJ2-1; clone size: few; CDR3 protein: CASSEESGRADEQFF; CDR3 DNA: TGTGCCAGCAGTGAAGAGAGCGGGAGGGCTGATGAGCAGTTCTTC
CDR3 length: 14; V gene: TRBV7-9; D gene: TRBD2; J gene: TRBJ2-3; clone size: .; CDR3 protein: CAFGLAGTTDTQYF; CDR3 DNA: TGTGCCTTTGGACTAGCGGGGACCACAGATACGCAGTATTTT
CDR3 length: 15; V gene: TRBV28; D gene: .; J gene: TRBJ1-1; clone size: .; CDR3 protein: CASTQSRTENTEAFF; CDR3 DNA: TGTGCCAGCACCCAATCCAGGACGGAGAACACTGAAGCTTTCTTT
CDR3 length: 15; V gene: TRBV5-5; D gene: .; J gene: TRBJ2-5; clone size: few; CDR3 protein: CASSGVEWEEETQYF; CDR3 DNA: TGTGCCAGCAGCGGGGTTGAGTGGGAAGAAGAGACCCAGTACTTC
CDR3 length: 15; V gene: TRBV9; D gene: .; J gene: TRBJ1-2; clone size: many; CDR3 protein: CASSVDPATNYGYTF; CDR3 DNA: TGTGCCAGCAGCGTAGACCCCGCAACAAACTATGGCTACACCTTC
CDR3 length: 13; V gene: TRBV6-1; D gene: .; J gene: TRBJ2-1; clone size: many; CDR3 protein: CASSPLPADEQFF; CDR3 DNA: TGTGCCAGCAGCCCTCTCCCGGCGGATGAGCAGTTCTTC
CDR3 length: 14; V gene: TRBV12-3/TRBV12-4; D gene: .; J gene: TRBJ2-5; clone size: many; CDR3 protein: CASSLARVQETQYF; CDR3 DNA: TGTGCCAGCAGTTTAGCCCGGGTTCAAGAGACCCAGTACTTC